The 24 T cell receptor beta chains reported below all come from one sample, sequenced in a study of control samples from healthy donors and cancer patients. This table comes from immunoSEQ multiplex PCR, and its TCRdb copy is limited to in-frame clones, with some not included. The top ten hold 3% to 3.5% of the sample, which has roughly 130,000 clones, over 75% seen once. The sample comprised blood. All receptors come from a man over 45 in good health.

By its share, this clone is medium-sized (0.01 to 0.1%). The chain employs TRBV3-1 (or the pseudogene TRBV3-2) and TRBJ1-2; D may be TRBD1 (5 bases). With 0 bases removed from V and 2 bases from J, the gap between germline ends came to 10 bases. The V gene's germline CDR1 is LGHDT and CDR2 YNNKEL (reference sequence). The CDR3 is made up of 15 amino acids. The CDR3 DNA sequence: TGTGCCAGCAGCCAAGATCCGGGGACCAACTATGGCTACACCTTC. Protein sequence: CASSQDPGTNYGYTF.

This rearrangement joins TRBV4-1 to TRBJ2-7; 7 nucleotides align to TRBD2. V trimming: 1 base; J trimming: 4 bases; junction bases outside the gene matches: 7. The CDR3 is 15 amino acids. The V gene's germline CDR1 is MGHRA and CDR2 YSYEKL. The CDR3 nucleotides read TGCGCCAGCAGCCAAGGGGCGGGACTAACTTACGAGCAGTACTTC. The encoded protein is CASSQGAGLTYEQYF.

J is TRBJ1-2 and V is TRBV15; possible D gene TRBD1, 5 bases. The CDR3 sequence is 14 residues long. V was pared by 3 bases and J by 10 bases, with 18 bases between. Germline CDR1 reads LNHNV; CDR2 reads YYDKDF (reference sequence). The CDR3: CATSSTFGAGVYTF. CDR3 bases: TGTGCCACCAGCAGTACATTCGGGGCGGGCGTCTACACCTTC.

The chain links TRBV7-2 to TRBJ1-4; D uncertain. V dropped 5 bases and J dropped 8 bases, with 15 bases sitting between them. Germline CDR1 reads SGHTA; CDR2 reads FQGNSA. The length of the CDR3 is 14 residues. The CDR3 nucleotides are TGTGCCAGCAGCCCAAGGCCAGATCGGGAAAAACTGTTTTTT. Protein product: CASSPRPDREKLFF.

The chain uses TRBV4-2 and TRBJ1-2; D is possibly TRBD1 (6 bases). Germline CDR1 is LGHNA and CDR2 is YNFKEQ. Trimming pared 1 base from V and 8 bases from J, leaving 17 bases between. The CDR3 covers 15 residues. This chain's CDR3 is CASSQGDISLGGYTF. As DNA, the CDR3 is TGTGCCAGCAGCCAAGGGGACATCAGCCTGGGAGGCTACACCTTC.

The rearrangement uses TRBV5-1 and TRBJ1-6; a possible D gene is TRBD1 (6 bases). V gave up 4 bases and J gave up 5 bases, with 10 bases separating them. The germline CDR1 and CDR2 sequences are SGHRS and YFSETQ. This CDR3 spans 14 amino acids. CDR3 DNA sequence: TGCGCCAGCAGCCGTGACAGGAATAATTCACCCCTCCACTTT. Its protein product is CASSRDRNNSPLHF. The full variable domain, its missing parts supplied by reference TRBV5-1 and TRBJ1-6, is KAGVTQTPRYLIKTRGQQVTLSCSPISGHRSVSWYQQTPGQGLQFLFEYFSETQRNKGNFPGRFSGRQFSNSRSEMNVSTLELGDSALYLCASSRDRNNSPLHFGNGTRLTVT.

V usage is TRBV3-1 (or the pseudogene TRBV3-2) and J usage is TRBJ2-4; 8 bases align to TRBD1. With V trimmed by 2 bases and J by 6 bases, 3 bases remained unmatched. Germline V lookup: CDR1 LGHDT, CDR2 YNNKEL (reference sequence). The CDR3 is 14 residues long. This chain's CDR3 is CASSQQGALNIQYF. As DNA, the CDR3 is TGTGCCAGCAGCCAACAGGGGGCTCTAAACATTCAGTACTTC.

This CDR3 reads CASRGLTGLLNEKLFF. CDR3 nucleotide sequence: TGTGCCAGCAGAGGACTTACAGGGCTCCTAAATGAAAAACTGTTTTTT. V gene TRBV28 combines with J gene TRBJ1-4; D perhaps matches TRBD1 (6 bases). The CDR3 sequence is 16 residues long. Deletions cut 6 bases from V and 5 bases from J, with 19 bases between. The V gene's germline CDR1 is MDHEN and CDR2 SYDVKM. The full variable domain, with the rest looked up from reference TRBV28 and TRBJ1-4, is DVKVTQSSRYLVKRTGEKVFLECVQDMDHENMFWYRQDPGLGLRLIYFSYDVKMKEKGDIPEGYSVSREKKERFSLILESASTNQTSMYLCASRGLTGLLNEKLFFGSGTQLSVL.

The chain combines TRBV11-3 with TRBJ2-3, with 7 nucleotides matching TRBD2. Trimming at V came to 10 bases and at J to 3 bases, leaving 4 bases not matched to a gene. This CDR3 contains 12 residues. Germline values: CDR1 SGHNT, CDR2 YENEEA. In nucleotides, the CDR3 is TGTGCCACCCGGGGGGAGACAGATACGCAGTATTTT. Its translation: CATRGETDTQYF.

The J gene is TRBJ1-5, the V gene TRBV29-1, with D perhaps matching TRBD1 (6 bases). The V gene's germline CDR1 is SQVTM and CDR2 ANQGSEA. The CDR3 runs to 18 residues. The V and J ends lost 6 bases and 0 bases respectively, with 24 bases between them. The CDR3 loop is CSVGHLRDKPYSNQPQHF. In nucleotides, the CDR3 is TGCAGCGTCGGCCACCTCCGGGACAAACCTTATAGCAATCAGCCCCAGCATTTT.

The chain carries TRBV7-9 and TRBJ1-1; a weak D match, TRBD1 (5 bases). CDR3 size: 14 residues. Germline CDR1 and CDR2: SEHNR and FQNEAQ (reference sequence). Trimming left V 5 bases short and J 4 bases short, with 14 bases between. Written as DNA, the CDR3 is TGTGCCAGCAGCGTGGGGGGGTACGGCACTGAAGCTTTCTTT. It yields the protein CASSVGGYGTEAFF.

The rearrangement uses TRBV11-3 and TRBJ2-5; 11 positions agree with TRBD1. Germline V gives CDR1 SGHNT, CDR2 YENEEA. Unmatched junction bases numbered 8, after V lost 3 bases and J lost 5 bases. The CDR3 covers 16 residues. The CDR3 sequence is CASSFFTGTGGETQYF. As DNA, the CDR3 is TGTGCCAGCAGCTTTTTTACCGGGACAGGGGGGGAGACCCAGTACTTC.

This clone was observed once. CDR3 nucleotide sequence: TGCGCCAGCAGTCAATGGGGTGACAGGGGGTCCTATGGCTACACCTTC. This translates into CASSQWGDRGSYGYTF. V usage is TRBV23-1 and J usage is TRBJ1-2; 9 nucleotides agree with TRBD1. TRBV23-1 is reported as an ORF; its role is uncertain. CDR3 size: 16 residues. Losses at the gene ends were 1 base for V and 4 bases for J; bases not matched to a gene: 7.

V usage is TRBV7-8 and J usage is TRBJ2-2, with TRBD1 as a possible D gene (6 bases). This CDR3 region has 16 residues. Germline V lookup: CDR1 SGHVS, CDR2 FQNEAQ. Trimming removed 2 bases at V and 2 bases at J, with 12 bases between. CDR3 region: CASSLLDRRNTGELFF. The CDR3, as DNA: TGTGCCAGCAGCTTACTTGACAGGCGTAACACCGGGGAGCTGTTTTTT.

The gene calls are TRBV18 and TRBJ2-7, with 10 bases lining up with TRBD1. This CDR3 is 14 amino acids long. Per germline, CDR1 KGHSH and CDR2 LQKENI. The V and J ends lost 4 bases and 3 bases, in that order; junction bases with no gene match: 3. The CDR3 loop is CASSRDRGIYEQYF. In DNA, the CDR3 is TGTGCCAGCTCACGGGACAGGGGTATCTACGAGCAGTACTTC.

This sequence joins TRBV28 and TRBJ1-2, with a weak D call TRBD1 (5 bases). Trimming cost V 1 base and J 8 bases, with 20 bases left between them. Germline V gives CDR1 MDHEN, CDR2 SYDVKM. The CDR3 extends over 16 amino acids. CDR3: CASSLYDRPSRGGYTF. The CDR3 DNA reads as TGTGCCAGCAGTTTATACGACAGACCAAGTCGGGGCGGCTACACCTTC.

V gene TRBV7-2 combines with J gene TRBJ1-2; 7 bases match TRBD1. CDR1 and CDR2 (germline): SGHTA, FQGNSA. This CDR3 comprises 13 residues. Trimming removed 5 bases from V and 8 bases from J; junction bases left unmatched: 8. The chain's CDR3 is CASSARDREGYTF. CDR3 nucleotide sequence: TGTGCCAGCAGCGCGCGGGACAGAGAAGGCTACACCTTC.

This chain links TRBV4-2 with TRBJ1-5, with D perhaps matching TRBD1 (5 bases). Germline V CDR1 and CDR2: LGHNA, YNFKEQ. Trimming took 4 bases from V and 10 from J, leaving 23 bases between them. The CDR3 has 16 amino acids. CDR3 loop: CASSPTADGGRGPQHF. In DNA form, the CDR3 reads TGTGCCAGCAGCCCTACTGCGGACGGGGGACGGGGACCCCAGCATTTT.

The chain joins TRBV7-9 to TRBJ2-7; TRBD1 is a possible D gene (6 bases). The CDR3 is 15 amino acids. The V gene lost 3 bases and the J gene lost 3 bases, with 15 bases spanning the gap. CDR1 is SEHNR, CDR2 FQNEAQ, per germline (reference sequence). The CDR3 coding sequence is TGTGCCAGCAGCTTGGTTCCCGGGACACACTACGAGCAGTACTTC. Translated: CASSLVPGTHYEQYF. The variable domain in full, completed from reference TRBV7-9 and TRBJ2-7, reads DTGVSQNPRHKITKRGQNVTFRCDPISEHNRLYWYRQTLGQGPEFLTYFQNEAQLEKSRLLSDRFSAERPKGSFSTLEIQRTEQGDSAMYLCASSLVPGTHYEQYFGPGTRLTVT.

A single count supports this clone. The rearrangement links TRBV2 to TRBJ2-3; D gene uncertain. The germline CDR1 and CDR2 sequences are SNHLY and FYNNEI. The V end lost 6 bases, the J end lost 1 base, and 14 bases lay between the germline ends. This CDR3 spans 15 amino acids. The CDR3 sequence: CASRDRSLGTDTQYF. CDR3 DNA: TGTGCCAGCAGGGACCGATCCCTCGGCACAGATACGCAGTATTTT. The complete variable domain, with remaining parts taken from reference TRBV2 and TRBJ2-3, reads EPEVTQTPSHQVTQMGQEVILRCVPISNHLYFYWYRQILGQKVEFLVSFYNNEISEKSEIFDDQFSVERPDGSNFTLKIRSTKLEDSAMYFCASRDRSLGTDTQYFGPGTRLTVL.

As DNA, the CDR3 is TGTGCCAGTAGCGGGGGACAGGGATACTCCTACGAGCAGTACTTC. Its protein product is CASSGGQGYSYEQYF. The V gene is TRBV19, the J gene TRBJ2-7; 9 positions match TRBD1. This CDR3 is built from 15 residues. J was trimmed by 0 bases and V by 6 bases; bases with no gene match: 6. Germline CDR1 is LNHDA and CDR2 is SQIVND (reference sequence).

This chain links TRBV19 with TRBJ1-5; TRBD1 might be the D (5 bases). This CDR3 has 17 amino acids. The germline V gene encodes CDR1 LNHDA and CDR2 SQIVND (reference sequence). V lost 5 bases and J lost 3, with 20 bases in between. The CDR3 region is CASSHPSGEFDNQPQHF. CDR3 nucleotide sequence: TGTGCCAGTAGTCACCCGTCGGGGGAATTTGACAATCAGCCCCAGCATTTT.

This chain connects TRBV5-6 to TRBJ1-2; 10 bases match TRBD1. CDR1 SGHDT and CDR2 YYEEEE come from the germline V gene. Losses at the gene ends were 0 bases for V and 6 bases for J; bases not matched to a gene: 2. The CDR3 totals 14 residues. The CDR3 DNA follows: TGTGCCAGCAGCTTGGGACAGGGGGCTCATGGCTACACCTTC. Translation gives CASSLGQGAHGYTF.

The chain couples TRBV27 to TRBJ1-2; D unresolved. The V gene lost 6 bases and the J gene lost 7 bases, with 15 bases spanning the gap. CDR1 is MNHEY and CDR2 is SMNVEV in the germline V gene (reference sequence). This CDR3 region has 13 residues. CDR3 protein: CASSLGPLGGYTF. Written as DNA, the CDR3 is TGTGCCAGCAGCCTAGGTCCCCTAGGTGGCTACACCTTC.